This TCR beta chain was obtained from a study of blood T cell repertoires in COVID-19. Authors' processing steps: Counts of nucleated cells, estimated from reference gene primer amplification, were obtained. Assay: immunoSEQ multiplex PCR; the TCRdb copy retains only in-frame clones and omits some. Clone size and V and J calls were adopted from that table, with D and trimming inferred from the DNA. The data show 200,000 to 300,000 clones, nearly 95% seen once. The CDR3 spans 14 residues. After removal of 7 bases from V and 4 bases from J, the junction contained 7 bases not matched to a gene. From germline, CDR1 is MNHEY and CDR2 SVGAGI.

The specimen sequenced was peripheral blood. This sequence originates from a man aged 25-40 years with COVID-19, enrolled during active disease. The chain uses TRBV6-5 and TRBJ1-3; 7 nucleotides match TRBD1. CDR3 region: CASTLGGFGNTIYF. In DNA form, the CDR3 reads TGTGCCAGCACCCTAGGGGGCTTCGGAAACACCATATATTTT.